This TCR beta chain is drawn from a study of immune cell composition in non-small cell lung cancer. Here immunoSEQ multiplex PCR was the method, and the copy in TCRdb shows in-frame clones only, minus some. The top ten clones hold roughly 10% of a sample with under 2,000 clones, over 65% of them seen once. The germline V gene encodes CDR1 SQVTM and CDR2 ANQGSEA. V lost 6 bases to trimming and J lost 0 bases, with 11 bases between them. The CDR3 loop spans 13 amino acids. Normal lung was taken at the farthest possible site, at least 3 cm from tumour. This clone was found a few times. Material for sequencing was non-adjacent lung tissue. The chain links TRBV29-1 to TRBJ1-1; the D gene is possibly TRBD1 (5 bases). This TCR came from a human donor with non-small cell lung cancer. Here the CDR3 reads CSVVDMVNTEAFF. CDR3 DNA: TGCAGCGTGGTGGACATGGTGAACACTGAAGCTTTCTTT.